These 23 T cell receptor beta chains were all obtained from the same sample, sequenced in a study of TIL therapy for anti-PD-1-resistant metastatic lung cancer. This sample's time point: pre-treatment sample, taken before nivolumab and TIL therapy. Pleural nodules or supraclavicular lymph nodes made up most of the excised metastases sampled. The libraries were made with immunoSEQ v3. TCRdb's table, derived via immunoSEQ multiplex PCR, lists solely in-frame clones and lacks some. The sample shows about 50,000 clones, around 64% of them seen only once. Sequenced material: tumor tissue, taken at baseline. The receptors were gathered from a person between 25 and 80 years old with non-small cell lung cancer.

The chain is built from TRBV5-1 and TRBJ2-1; 10 positions agree with TRBD1. The CDR3 covers 18 residues. Germline-derived CDR1 and CDR2 are SGHRS and YFSETQ. Trimming took 6 bases from V and 1 from J; bases not matched to a gene: 13. CDR3 in amino acids: CASTIPGTGDRSYNEQFF. The CDR3 DNA reads as TGCGCCAGCACCATACCCGGGACAGGGGACCGATCCTACAATGAGCAGTTCTTC.

This rearrangement joins TRBV25-1 to TRBJ1-1, with 7 bases lining up with TRBD1. The CDR3 runs to 16 residues. Trimming removed 2 bases from V and 6 bases from J; junction bases left unmatched: 12. Germline CDR1 is MGHDK and CDR2 is SYGVNS. CDR3 sequence (DNA): TGTGCCAGCAGTGAAGGTGTACAGGGGAAGCGAGCTGAAGCTTTCTTT. This encodes CASSEGVQGKRAEAFF.

This clone was picked up a small number of times. The chain is built from TRBV4-3 and TRBJ2-1; 12 nucleotides match TRBD2. Germline-derived CDR1 and CDR2 are LGHNA and YSLEER. V was clipped by 1 base and J by 2 bases; unmatched bases: 9. The CDR3 loop spans 19 amino acids. The CDR3 loop is CASSQVSSGRAVAYNEQFF. Written as DNA, the CDR3 is TGCGCCAGCAGCCAAGTGTCTAGCGGGAGGGCCGTCGCCTACAATGAGCAGTTCTTC.

This sequence joins TRBV5-1 and TRBJ2-1; TRBD1 aligns across 8 bases. The ends lost 4 bases at V and 4 bases at J; junction bases unmatched: 7. In germline, CDR1 is SGHRS, CDR2 YFSETQ. The CDR3 is 15 residues long. CDR3 sequence: CASSQDRGPYNEQFF. DNA for the CDR3: TGCGCCAGCAGCCAAGACAGGGGACCTTACAATGAGCAGTTCTTC.

The rearrangement uses TRBV9 and TRBJ2-1, with TRBD2 identical over 10 bases. Germline V gene data show CDR1 as SGDLS and CDR2 as YYNGEE. V shed 4 bases and J 0 bases; nucleotides not matched to a gene: 13. CDR3 length equals 19 residues. The DNA of the CDR3 is TGTGCCAGCAGCTTCTCTCCTAGCGGGGGCTGGAGCTCCTACAATGAGCAGTTCTTC. Its protein product is CASSFSPSGGWSSYNEQFF.

This clone showed up just a few times. The chain employs TRBV12-5 and TRBJ2-1, with D maybe TRBD1 (6 bases). The CDR3 is made up of 18 amino acids. Trimming pared 0 bases from V and 5 bases from J, leaving 20 bases between. From germline, CDR1 is LGHNT and CDR2 FRNRAP. CDR3 DNA sequence: TGTGCTAGTGGTTTGGTACCTGGGACACCGAGGTGGAACAATGAGCAGTTCTTC. Protein: CASGLVPGTPRWNNEQFF.

This clone appeared a few times. The chain has TRBV2 and TRBJ2-4, with TRBD1 as a possible D gene (5 bases). The CDR3 is made up of 16 amino acids. V lost 1 base and J lost 1, with 11 bases in between. Germline CDR1 and CDR2: SNHLY and FYNNEI. CDR3 region: CASSEGKGAAKNIQYF. The CDR3 coding sequence is TGTGCCAGCAGTGAAGGAAAAGGGGCGGCCAAAAACATTCAGTACTTC.

This chain uses TRBV6-5 with TRBJ1-5; D gene uncertain. The germline gives CDR1 MNHEY, CDR2 SVGAGI. This CDR3 spans 13 amino acids. V lost 6 bases to trimming and J lost 5 bases, with 11 bases between them. The CDR3 DNA follows: TGTGCCAGCAGCTCTAATAGTGATCAGCCCCAGCATTTT. Its translation: CASSSNSDQPQHF.

V and J are TRBV5-1 and TRBJ2-1; TRBD2 might be the D (6 bases). CDR1 and CDR2 (germline): SGHRS, YFSETQ. V dropped 4 bases and J dropped 3 bases, with 17 bases sitting between them. This CDR3 has 16 residues. CDR3: CASSPREPMSYNEQFF. The CDR3, as DNA: TGCGCCAGCAGCCCCCGGGAGCCCATGAGCTACAATGAGCAGTTCTTC.

The chain uses TRBV27 and TRBJ2-2; 7 bases are shared with TRBD1. The V and J ends lost 1 base and 5 bases, in that order; junction bases with no gene match: 4. There are 15 residues in the CDR3. Per germline, CDR1 MNHEY and CDR2 SMNVEV (reference sequence). CDR3 loop: CASSLWSGGTGELFF. DNA of the CDR3: TGTGCCAGCAGTTTATGGTCAGGGGGAACCGGGGAGCTGTTTTTT.

The V and J genes are TRBV4-1 and TRBJ2-7; 9 bases map to TRBD1. V was clipped by 3 bases and J by 6 bases; unmatched bases: 9. Germline values: CDR1 MGHRA, CDR2 YSYEKL. This CDR3 contains 15 residues. CDR3 DNA: TGCGCCAGCAGCCACCCCGGGACAGGGATTGCCGAGCAGTACTTC. This translates into CASSHPGTGIAEQYF.

The genes are TRBV19 and TRBJ2-5; D is ambiguous. The CDR3 length is 13 residues. Germline CDR1 is LNHDA and CDR2 is SQIVND (reference sequence). V lost 6 bases and J 2 bases, leaving 10 bases between the germline ends. The CDR3 DNA reads as TGTGCCAGTAGCCGAATATCACAAGAGACCCAGTACTTC. It encodes CASSRISQETQYF.

The chain carries TRBV6-5 and TRBJ1-1; D not certain. V lost 5 bases to trimming and J lost 0 bases, with 13 bases between them. Germline V gene data show CDR1 as MNHEY and CDR2 as SVGAGI. This CDR3 has 15 residues. The CDR3 bases are TGTGCCAGCAGTACGAGGCCCGCCCTGAACACTGAAGCTTTCTTT. This gives the protein CASSTRPALNTEAFF.

The chain is built from TRBV2 and TRBJ2-4; 16 positions agree with TRBD2. This CDR3 has 17 residues. Germline lookup yields CDR1 SNHLY and CDR2 FYNNEI. Trimming at V came to 7 bases and at J to 0 bases, leaving 3 bases not matched to a gene. The CDR3 reads CASKGLAGGVAKNIQYF. Here the CDR3 DNA reads TGTGCCAGCAAGGGACTAGCGGGAGGGGTAGCCAAAAACATTCAGTACTTC.

The chain employs TRBV9 and TRBJ2-1; TRBD2 agrees at 10 bases. There are 15 residues in the CDR3. V lost 2 bases and J lost 3; bases outside the gene matches: 2. Germline V gene lookup returns CDR1 SGDLS and CDR2 YYNGEE. The CDR3 loop reads CASSVGTSVYNEQFF. As DNA, the CDR3 is TGTGCCAGCAGCGTCGGGACTAGCGTCTACAATGAGCAGTTCTTC. Supplemented by reference TRBV9 and TRBJ2-1, the full variable domain reads DSGVTQTPKHLITATGQRVTLRCSPRSGDLSVYWYQQSLDQGLQFLIQYYNGEERAKGNILERFSAQQFPDLHSELNLSSLELGDSALYFCASSVGTSVYNEQFFGPGTRLTVL.

The chain couples TRBV13 to TRBJ1-4; 9 nucleotides align to TRBD1. Germline V gives CDR1 PRHDT, CDR2 FYEKMQ (reference sequence). The CDR3 is 14 amino acids. Trimming removed 5 bases from V and 7 bases from J; junction bases left unmatched: 5. The CDR3 DNA reads as TGTGCCAGCAGCATAACAGGGGGCCGTGAAAAACTGTTTTTT. This translates into CASSITGGREKLFF. The full variable domain, completed using reference TRBV13 and TRBJ1-4, is AAGVIQSPRHLIKEKRETATLKCYPIPRHDTVYWYQQGPGQDPQFLISFYEKMQSDKGSIPDRFSAQQFSDYHSELNMSSLELGDSALYFCASSITGGREKLFFGSGTQLSVL.

The V and J genes are TRBV4-1 and TRBJ2-5; D gene uncertain. The germline V and J ends were trimmed by 0 bases and 7 bases, with 18 bases remaining between them. This CDR3 comprises 16 residues. Germline assignment: CDR1 MGHRA and CDR2 YSYEKL. The CDR3 DNA reads TGCGCCAGCAGCCAAGATCCCGACAAAGAAATGGGGACCCAGTACTTC. This sequence encodes CASSQDPDKEMGTQYF.

V gene TRBV6-5 combines with J gene TRBJ1-4; weak D call: TRBD1 (6 bases). The V end was cut by 0 bases, the J end by 7 bases, with 15 bases between. The germline CDR1 and CDR2 sequences are MNHEY and SVGAGI. The CDR3 has 16 amino acids. This CDR3 is CASSYSIQGGGEKLFF. The CDR3 DNA sequence: TGTGCCAGCAGTTACTCGATACAGGGAGGGGGTGAAAAACTGTTTTTT.

The chain joins TRBV28 to TRBJ1-4, with 7 bases aligning to TRBD1. J was trimmed by 8 bases and V by 1 base; bases with no gene match: 10. Germline CDR1 and CDR2: MDHEN and SYDVKM. The CDR3 is 16 residues long. As DNA, the CDR3 is TGTGCCAGCAGTTTATCTTCCGACAGGGCCGGGGAAAAACTGTTTTTT. Translated, it gives CASSLSSDRAGEKLFF.

This chain links TRBV7-2 with TRBJ2-2, with 8 bases lining up with TRBD2. J gave up 5 bases and V 5 bases, and 7 bases lay outside the gene matches. Germline V gene sequence: CDR1 SGHTA, CDR2 FQGNSA. The CDR3 runs to 15 residues. CDR3 region: CASSPRGGPTGELFF. The CDR3 DNA follows: TGTGCCAGCAGCCCTCGGGGGGGGCCTACCGGGGAGCTGTTTTTT.

The sample holds one count of this clone. Germline and junction disagree at one end, which may indicate a read error. J is TRBJ2-2 and V is TRBV7-7; 9 nucleotides line up with TRBD1. The V gene's germline CDR1 is SSHAT and CDR2 FNYEAQ (reference sequence). This CDR3 is 16 amino acids long. The CDR3 coding sequence is TGTGCTAGCAGCCGACAGGGGGTTCAGAACACCGGGGAGCTGTTTTTT. Translation: CASSRQGVQNTGELFF. Looking up the rest from reference TRBV7-7 and TRBJ2-2 gives the full variable domain: GAGVSQSPRYKVTKRGQDVTLRCDPISSHATLYWYQQALGQGPEFLTYFNYEAQPDKSGLPSDRFSAERPEGSISTLTIQRTEQRDSAMYRCASSRQGVQNTGELFFGEGSRLTVL.

This clone was observed many times. The rearrangement links TRBV2 to TRBJ1-5; a possible D gene is TRBD1 (6 bases). The CDR3 spans 13 residues. In germline, CDR1 is SNHLY, CDR2 FYNNEI. Trimming shortened V by 3 bases and J by 7 bases, and 10 bases separated the two germline ends. The CDR3 region is CASSDNREQPQHF. CDR3 nucleotides: TGTGCCAGCAGTGATAACAGGGAGCAGCCCCAGCATTTT.

The V and J genes are TRBV11-3 and TRBJ2-5; 14 bases match TRBD2. Trimming cost V 5 bases and J 4 bases; bases outside gene matches: 6. Germline CDR1 reads SGHNT; CDR2 reads YENEEA. The CDR3 has 16 amino acids. The CDR3 DNA follows: TGTGCCAGCAGCAACGGACTAGCGGGGGGTGTAGAGACCCAGTACTTC. Its translation: CASSNGLAGGVETQYF.